Listed below are T cell receptor beta chains from one sample, sequenced in a study of response to subunit inactivated influenza vaccine. TCRdb fed the RT-PCR reads into MiXCR, producing one record per CDR3 protein. The sample comprises about half a million distinct CDR3 sequences, roughly 27% of which are singletons, and less than 2.5% rests with the top ten. The sequencing here drew on CD4+ T cells sorted from PBMCs, taken 4 to 6 days after vaccination. Source of these receptors: a man in his fifties who received an inactivated influenza vaccine. Each CDR3 is given with its conserved first and last residue. D genes are given only for firm matches. Size tells how often a clone was seen (once, few, many) or the class of an expanded clone, and some rows leave it out.

cdr3_aa	clone_size	v_call	j_call	d_call
CASSPRSLSGRASGDTQYF	.	TRBV6-2/TRBV6-3	TRBJ2-3	TRBD2
CASSPRAGLAGGPPPDTQYF	.	TRBV25-1	TRBJ2-3	TRBD2
CASSLDGPYEQYF	many	TRBV7-2	TRBJ2-7	.
CSARTSGSYNEQFF	many	TRBV20-1	TRBJ2-1	TRBD2
CASSLDRDNYGYTF	.	TRBV18	TRBJ1-2	TRBD1
CASSYGQGYGYTF	many	TRBV27	TRBJ1-2	TRBD1
CASSPKGRDRPSEAFF	few	TRBV12-3/TRBV12-4	TRBJ1-1	TRBD1
CASIQGTGRTFF	.	TRBV4-1	TRBJ1-1	TRBD1
CAWKRQASTDTQYF	.	TRBV30	TRBJ2-3	.
CSARAGNNEQFF	few	TRBV20-1	TRBJ2-1	.
CASSLNEGQILGDF	few	TRBV7-2	TRBJ2-5	.
CASSTLNYGYTF	many	TRBV28	TRBJ1-2	.
CASSPWGRGGQETQYF	few	TRBV4-1	TRBJ2-5	TRBD2
CSALGQGPQHF	few	TRBV20-1	TRBJ1-5	TRBD1
CASLGSSYNEQFF	.	TRBV7-9	TRBJ2-1	.
CASSFTGSNQPQHF	few	TRBV5-6	TRBJ1-5	.
CASFSGQGITQYF	many	TRBV12-3/TRBV12-4	TRBJ2-5	TRBD1
CASSSGTGNNEKLFF	few	TRBV28	TRBJ1-4	TRBD1
CASAVAAYEQYF	.	TRBV28	TRBJ2-7	.
CSARWLNQPQHF	.	TRBV20-1	TRBJ1-5	.
CASSTRLAGIYNEQFF	.	TRBV3-1	TRBJ2-1	TRBD2
CASSLNRGGGYTF	many	TRBV5-5	TRBJ1-2	TRBD1
CASSWGTTVSGANVLTF	.	TRBV5-1	TRBJ2-6	.
CSAREAGGQETQYF	.	TRBV20-1	TRBJ2-5	TRBD2
CSALGANVLTF	.	TRBV20-1	TRBJ2-6	.
CASSYRAQRGGRETQYF	.	TRBV6-2/TRBV6-3	TRBJ2-5	TRBD2
CSARTSGGAGDTQYF	few	TRBV20-1	TRBJ2-3	TRBD2
CSASGGAPDEQFF	few	TRBV20-1	TRBJ2-1	TRBD2
CASSSEGEQYF	.	TRBV6-6	TRBJ2-7	.
CAWGGGSTGELFF	.	TRBV30	TRBJ2-2	.
CATHTSGVSGELFF	.	TRBV12-3/TRBV12-4	TRBJ2-2	TRBD2
CASSLSGGGASYEQYF	few	TRBV5-1	TRBJ2-7	.
CSVGQGGLQPQHF	.	TRBV29-1	TRBJ1-5	TRBD1
CASTKDRGQDEQFF	few	TRBV6-1	TRBJ2-1	TRBD1
CASSETSGNNEQFF	few	TRBV5-1	TRBJ2-1	TRBD2
CSARAGTPKNIQYF	.	TRBV20-1	TRBJ2-4	.
CAISESTRGTYEQYF	few	TRBV10-3	TRBJ2-7	TRBD1
CASSSRRPNYGYTF	many	TRBV7-9	TRBJ1-2	.
CASSLPPLLARINYEQYF	many	TRBV11-2	TRBJ2-7	.
CASSLSPTDQETQYF	few	TRBV5-8	TRBJ2-5	.
CSARYADTGELFF	.	TRBV20-1	TRBJ2-2	.
CASKVTPHRGPQDEQYF	.	TRBV5-4	TRBJ2-7	TRBD1
CASSLAAGLGTYEQYF	.	TRBV7-2	TRBJ2-7	.
CAISITASSGANVLTF	.	TRBV10-3	TRBJ2-6	.
CASSSSGRARNEQFF	few	TRBV12-3/TRBV12-4	TRBJ2-1	TRBD2
CSAGDRGGEQYF	.	TRBV20-1	TRBJ2-7	TRBD1
CASSLAARQQPQHF	many	TRBV12-3/TRBV12-4	TRBJ1-5	.
CASSLSGGAGQPQHF	few	TRBV5-5	TRBJ1-5	TRBD1
CASSLTTSGAYNEQFF	few	TRBV7-2	TRBJ2-1	TRBD2
CASSYSPGPREQFF	few	TRBV6-2/TRBV6-3	TRBJ2-1	.
CASSLAVGAKFGGYTF	many	TRBV12-3/TRBV12-4	TRBJ1-2	.
CASSLEYRKAFF	.	TRBV12-3/TRBV12-4	TRBJ1-1	.